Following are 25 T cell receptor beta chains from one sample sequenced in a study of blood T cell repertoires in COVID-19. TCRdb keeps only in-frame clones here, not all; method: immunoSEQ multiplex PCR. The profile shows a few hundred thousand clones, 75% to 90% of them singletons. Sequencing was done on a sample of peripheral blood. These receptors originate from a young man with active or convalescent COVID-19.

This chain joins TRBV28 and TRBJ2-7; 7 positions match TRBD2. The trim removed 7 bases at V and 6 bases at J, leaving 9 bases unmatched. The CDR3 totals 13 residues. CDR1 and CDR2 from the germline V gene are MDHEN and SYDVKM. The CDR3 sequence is CASTRTRSLEQYF. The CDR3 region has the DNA TGTGCCAGCACCAGGACTAGGTCCCTCGAGCAGTACTTC.

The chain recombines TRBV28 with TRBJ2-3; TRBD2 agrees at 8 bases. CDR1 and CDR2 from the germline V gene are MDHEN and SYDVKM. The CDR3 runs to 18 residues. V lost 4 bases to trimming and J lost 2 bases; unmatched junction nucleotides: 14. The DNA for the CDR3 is TGTGCCAGCAGTTCCAGAATAGCGGGAAAGGGAAACACAGATACGCAGTATTTT. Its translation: CASSSRIAGKGNTDTQYF.

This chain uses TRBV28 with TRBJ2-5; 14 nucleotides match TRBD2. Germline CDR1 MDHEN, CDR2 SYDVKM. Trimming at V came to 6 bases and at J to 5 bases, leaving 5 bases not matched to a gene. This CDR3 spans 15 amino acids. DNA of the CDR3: TGTGCCAGCAGAGGGACTAGCGGGAGTTCGGAGACCCAGTACTTC. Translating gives CASRGTSGSSETQYF. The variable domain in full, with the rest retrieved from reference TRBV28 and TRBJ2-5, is DVKVTQSSRYLVKRTGEKVFLECVQDMDHENMFWYRQDPGLGLRLIYFSYDVKMKEKGDIPEGYSVSREKKERFSLILESASTNQTSMYLCASRGTSGSSETQYFGPGTRLLVL.

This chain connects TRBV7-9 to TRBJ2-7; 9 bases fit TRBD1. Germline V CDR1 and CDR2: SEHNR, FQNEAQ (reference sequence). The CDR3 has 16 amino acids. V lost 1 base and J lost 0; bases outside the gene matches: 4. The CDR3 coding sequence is TGTGCCAGCAGCTTAGGGCCGGGACAGGGCTCCTACGAGCAGTACTTC. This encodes CASSLGPGQGSYEQYF.

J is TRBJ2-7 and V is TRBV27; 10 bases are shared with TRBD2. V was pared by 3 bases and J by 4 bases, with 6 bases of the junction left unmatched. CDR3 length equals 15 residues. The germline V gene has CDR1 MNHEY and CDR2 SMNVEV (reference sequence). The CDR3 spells CASSFLAGAIYEQYF. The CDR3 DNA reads TGTGCCAGCAGTTTCCTAGCGGGGGCCATTTACGAGCAGTACTTC.

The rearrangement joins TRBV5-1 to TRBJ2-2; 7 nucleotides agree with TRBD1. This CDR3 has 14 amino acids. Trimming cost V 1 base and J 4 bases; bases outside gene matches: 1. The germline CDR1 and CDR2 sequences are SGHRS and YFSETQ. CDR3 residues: CASSLSGGTGELFF. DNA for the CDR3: TGCGCCAGCAGCTTGTCAGGGGGCACCGGGGAGCTGTTTTTT. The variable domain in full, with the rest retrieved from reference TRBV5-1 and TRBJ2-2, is KAGVTQTPRYLIKTRGQQVTLSCSPISGHRSVSWYQQTPGQGLQFLFEYFSETQRNKGNFPGRFSGRQFSNSRSEMNVSTLELGDSALYLCASSLSGGTGELFFGEGSRLTVL.

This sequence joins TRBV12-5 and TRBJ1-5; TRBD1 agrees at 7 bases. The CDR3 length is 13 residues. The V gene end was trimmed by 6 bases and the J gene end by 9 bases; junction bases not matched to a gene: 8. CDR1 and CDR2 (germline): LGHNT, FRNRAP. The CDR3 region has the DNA TGTGCTAGTGGCCGGGACAGCCAGGGGCCCCAGCATTTT. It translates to CASGRDSQGPQHF.

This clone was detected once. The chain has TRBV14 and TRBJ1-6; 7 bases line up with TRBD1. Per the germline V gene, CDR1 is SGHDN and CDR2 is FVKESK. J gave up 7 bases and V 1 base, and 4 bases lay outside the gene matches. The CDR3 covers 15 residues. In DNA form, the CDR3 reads TGTGCCAGCAGCCAAGTGACAGGGAGAAATTCACCCCTCCACTTT. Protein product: CASSQVTGRNSPLHF.

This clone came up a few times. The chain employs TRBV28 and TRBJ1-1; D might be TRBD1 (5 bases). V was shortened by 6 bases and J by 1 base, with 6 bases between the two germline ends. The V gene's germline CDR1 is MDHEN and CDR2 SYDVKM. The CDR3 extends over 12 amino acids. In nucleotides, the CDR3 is TGTGCCAGCAGAGGACAGAACACTGAAGCTTTCTTT. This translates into CASRGQNTEAFF.

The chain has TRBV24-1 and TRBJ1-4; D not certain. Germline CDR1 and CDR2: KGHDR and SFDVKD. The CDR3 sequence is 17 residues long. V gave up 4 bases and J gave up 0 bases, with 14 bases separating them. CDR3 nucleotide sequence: TGTGCCACCAGTGACCTACACAGTTTTGCAACTAATGAAAAACTGTTTTTT. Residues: CATSDLHSFATNEKLFF.

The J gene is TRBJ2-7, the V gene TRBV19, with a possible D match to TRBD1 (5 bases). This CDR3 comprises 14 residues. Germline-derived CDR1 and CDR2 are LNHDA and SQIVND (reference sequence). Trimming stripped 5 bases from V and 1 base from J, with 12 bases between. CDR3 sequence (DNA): TGTGCCAGTAGTGCCACAACAGGTTCCTACGAGCAGTACTTC. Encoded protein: CASSATTGSYEQYF.

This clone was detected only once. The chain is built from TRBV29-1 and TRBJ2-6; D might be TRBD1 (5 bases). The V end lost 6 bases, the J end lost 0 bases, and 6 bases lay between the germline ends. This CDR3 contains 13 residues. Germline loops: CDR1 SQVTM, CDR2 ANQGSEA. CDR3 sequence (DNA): TGCAGCGTGGACATCTCTGGGGCCAACGTCCTGACTTTC. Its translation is CSVDISGANVLTF.

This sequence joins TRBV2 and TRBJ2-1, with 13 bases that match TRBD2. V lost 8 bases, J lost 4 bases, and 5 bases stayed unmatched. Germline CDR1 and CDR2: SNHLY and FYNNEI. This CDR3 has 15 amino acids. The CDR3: CASDKLAGGYNEQFF. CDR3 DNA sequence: TGTGCCAGCGATAAACTAGCGGGAGGGTACAATGAGCAGTTCTTC. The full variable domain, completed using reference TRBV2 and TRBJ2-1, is EPEVTQTPSHQVTQMGQEVILRCVPISNHLYFYWYRQILGQKVEFLVSFYNNEISEKSEIFDDQFSVERPDGSNFTLKIRSTKLEDSAMYFCASDKLAGGYNEQFFGPGTRLTVL.

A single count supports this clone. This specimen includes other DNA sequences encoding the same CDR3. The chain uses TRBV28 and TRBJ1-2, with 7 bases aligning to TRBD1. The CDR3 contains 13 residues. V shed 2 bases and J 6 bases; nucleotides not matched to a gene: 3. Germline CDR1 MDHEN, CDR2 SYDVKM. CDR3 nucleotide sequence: TGTGCCAGCAGTTTAGGGCAGGGGGATGGCTACACCTTC. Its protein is CASSLGQGDGYTF.

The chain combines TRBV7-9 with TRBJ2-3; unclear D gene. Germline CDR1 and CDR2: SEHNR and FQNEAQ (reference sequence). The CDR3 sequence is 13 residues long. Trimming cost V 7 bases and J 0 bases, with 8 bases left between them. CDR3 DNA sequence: TGTGCCAGCACCCGGTATAGCACAGATACGCAGTATTTT. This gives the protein CASTRYSTDTQYF. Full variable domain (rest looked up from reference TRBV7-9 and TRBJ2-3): DTGVSQNPRHKITKRGQNVTFRCDPISEHNRLYWYRQTLGQGPEFLTYFQNEAQLEKSRLLSDRFSAERPKGSFSTLEIQRTEQGDSAMYLCASTRYSTDTQYFGPGTRLTVL.

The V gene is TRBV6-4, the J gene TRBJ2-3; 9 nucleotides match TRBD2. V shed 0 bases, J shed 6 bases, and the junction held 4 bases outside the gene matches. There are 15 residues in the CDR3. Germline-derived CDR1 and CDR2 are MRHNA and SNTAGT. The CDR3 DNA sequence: TGTGCCAGCAGTGACTCGCGGGGGGGATCCGATACGCAGTATTTT. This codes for CASSDSRGGSDTQYF.

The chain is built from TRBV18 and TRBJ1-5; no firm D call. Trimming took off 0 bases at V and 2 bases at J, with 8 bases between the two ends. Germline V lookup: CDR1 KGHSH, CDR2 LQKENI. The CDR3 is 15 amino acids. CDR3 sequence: CASSPPGVGNQPQHF. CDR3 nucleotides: TGTGCCAGCTCACCACCGGGCGTTGGCAATCAGCCCCAGCATTTT.

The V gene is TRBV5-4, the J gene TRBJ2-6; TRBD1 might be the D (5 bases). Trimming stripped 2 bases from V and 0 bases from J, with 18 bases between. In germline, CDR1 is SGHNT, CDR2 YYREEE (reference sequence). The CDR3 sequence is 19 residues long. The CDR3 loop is CASSLRLGGGHSGANVLTF. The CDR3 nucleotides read TGTGCCAGCAGCTTACGTCTAGGCGGCGGACACTCTGGGGCCAACGTCCTGACTTTC.

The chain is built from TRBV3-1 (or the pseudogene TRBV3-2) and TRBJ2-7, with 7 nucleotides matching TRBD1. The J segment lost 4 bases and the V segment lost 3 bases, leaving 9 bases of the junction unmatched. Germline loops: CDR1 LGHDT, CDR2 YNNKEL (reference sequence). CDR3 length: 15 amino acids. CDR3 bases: TGTGCCAGCAGCCATGTAGGGGGCTCTATGTACGAGCAGTACTTC. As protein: CASSHVGGSMYEQYF.

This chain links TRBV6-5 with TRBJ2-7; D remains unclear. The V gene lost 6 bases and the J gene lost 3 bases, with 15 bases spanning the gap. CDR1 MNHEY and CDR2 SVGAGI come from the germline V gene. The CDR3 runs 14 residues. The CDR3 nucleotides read TGTGCCAGCAGCGCCGAGAGGCGGCTCTACGAGCAGTACTTC. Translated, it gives CASSAERRLYEQYF.

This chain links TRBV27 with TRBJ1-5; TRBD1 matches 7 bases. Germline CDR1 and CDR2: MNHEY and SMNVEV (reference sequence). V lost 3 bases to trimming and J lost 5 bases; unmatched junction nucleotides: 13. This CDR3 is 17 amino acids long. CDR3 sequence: CASSFPFRQGGYQPQHF. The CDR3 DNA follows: TGTGCCAGCAGTTTCCCTTTTAGACAGGGAGGATATCAGCCCCAGCATTTT.

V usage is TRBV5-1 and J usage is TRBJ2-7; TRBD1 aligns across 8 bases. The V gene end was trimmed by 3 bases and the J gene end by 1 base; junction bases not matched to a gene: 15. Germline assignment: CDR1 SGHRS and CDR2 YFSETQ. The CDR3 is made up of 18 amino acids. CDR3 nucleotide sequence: TGCGCCAGCAGCTCCCGGAGACAGGGGCCCACAATTTCCTACGAGCAGTACTTC. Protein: CASSSRRQGPTISYEQYF.

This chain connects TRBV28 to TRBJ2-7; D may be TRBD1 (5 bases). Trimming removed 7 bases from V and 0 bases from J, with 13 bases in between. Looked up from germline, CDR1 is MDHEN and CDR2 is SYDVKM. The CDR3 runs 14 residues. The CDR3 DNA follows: TGTGCCAGCATCCTGGGGCGGAACTCCTACGAGCAGTACTTC. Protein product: CASILGRNSYEQYF.

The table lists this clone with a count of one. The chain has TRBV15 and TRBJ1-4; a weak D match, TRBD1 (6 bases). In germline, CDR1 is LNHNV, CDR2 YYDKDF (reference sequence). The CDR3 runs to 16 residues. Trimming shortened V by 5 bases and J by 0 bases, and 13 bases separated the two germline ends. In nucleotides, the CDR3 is TGTGCCACCAGCGCCCAAGGGGGGGCAACTAATGAAAAACTGTTTTTT. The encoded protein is CATSAQGGATNEKLFF. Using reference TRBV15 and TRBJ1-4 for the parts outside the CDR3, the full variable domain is DAMVIQNPRYQVTQFGKPVTLSCSQTLNHNVMYWYQQKSSQAPKLLFHYYDKDFNNEADTPDNFQSRRPNTSFCFLDIRSPGLGDTAMYLCATSAQGGATNEKLFFGSGTQLSVL.

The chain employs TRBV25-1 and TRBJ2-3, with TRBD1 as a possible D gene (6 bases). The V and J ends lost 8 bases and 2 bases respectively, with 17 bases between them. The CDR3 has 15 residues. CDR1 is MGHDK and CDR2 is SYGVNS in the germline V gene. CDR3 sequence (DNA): TGTGCCAGCGTTGGGGACACACAAATCACAGATACGCAGTATTTT. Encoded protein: CASVGDTQITDTQYF.